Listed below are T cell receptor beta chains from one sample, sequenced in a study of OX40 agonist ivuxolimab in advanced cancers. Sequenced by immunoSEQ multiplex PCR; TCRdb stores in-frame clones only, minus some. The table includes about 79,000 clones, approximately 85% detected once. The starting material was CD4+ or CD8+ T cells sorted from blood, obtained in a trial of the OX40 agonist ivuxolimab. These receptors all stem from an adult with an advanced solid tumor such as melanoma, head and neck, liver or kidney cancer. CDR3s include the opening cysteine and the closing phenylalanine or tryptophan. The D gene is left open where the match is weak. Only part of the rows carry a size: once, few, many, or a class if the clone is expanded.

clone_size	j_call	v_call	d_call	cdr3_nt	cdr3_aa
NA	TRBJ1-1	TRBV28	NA	TGTGCCAGCAGTTTAACCTACACTGAAGCTTTCTTT	CASSLTYTEAFF
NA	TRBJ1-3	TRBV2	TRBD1	TGTGCCAGCAGTCGGGACAGCCTTTCCTCTGGAAACACCATATATTTT	CASSRDSLSSGNTIYF
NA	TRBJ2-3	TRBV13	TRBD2	TGTGCCAGCAGCATGGCTAGCGGGACTAGCACAGATACGCAGTATTTT	CASSMASGTSTDTQYF
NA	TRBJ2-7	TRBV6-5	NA	TGTGCCAGCGCCTTGGATGGAAGCTCCTACGAGCAGTACTTC	CASALDGSSYEQYF
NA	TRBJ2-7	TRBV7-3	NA	TGTGCCAGCAGCTTAGGTTCAGGGTCCGACGAGCAGTACTTC	CASSLGSGSDEQYF
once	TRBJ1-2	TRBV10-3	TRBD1	TGTGCCATCACCAACGGTTATACAGGGGGCTGGGGCTACACCTTC	CAITNGYTGGWGYTF
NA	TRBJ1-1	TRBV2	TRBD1	TGTGCCAGCAGCGAAGCCAGGGGGGGCGCAACTGAAGCTTTCTTT	CASSEARGGATEAFF
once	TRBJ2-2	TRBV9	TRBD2	TGTGCCAGCAGCGTAGCGGCTAGCGGGAACACCGGGGAGCTGTTTTTT	CASSVAASGNTGELFF
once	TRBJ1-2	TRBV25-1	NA	TGTGCCAGCAGTGCGAACAGCATAGGCTATGGCTACACCTTC	CASSANSIGYGYTF
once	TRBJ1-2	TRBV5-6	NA	TGTGCCAGCAGCTTGGTTCAGGGCTCTAACTATGGCTACACCTTC	CASSLVQGSNYGYTF
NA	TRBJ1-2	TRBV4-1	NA	TGCGCCAGCAGCCAAGATTTGGGGCAGCGTTACTATGGCTACACCTTC	CASSQDLGQRYYGYTF
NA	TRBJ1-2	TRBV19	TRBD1	TGTGCCAGTAGTATTACGGGACAGGGGATCGACGGCTACACCTTC	CASSITGQGIDGYTF
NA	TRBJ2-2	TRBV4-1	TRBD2	TGCGCCAGCAGCCACCCTCCTGGGGGACTAGCGGTGTACACCGGGGAGCTGTTTTTT	CASSHPPGGLAVYTGELFF
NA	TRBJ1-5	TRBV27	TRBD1	TGTGCCAGCAGTCTATTGCAGGGGGCTGGGCAGCCCCAGCATTTT	CASSLLQGAGQPQHF
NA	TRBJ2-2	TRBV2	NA	TGTGCCAGCAGTGATGTACTCACCGGGGAGCTGTTTTTT	CASSDVLTGELFF
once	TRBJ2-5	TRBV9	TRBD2	TGTGCCAGCAGCGTATCGACTAGCGGAGTGGAGACCCAGTACTTC	CASSVSTSGVETQYF
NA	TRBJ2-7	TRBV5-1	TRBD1	TGCGCCAGCAGCTTGGAGGCCCCAGGGGGCCTGGACGAGCAGTACTTC	CASSLEAPGGLDEQYF
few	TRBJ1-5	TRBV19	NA	TGTGCCAGTAGCCCATACACGAGTAGTCAGCCCCAGCATTTT	CASSPYTSSQPQHF
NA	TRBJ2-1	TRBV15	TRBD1	TGTGCCACCACCCGGGACAGGGGAGGAAATGAGCAGTTCTTC	CATTRDRGGNEQFF
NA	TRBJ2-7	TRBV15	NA	TGTGCCACCAGCAGCAGCTACGAGCAGTACTTC	CATSSSYEQYF
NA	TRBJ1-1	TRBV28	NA	TGTGCCAGCAGTTTAGAGGGCAGGGCTCACATGAACACTGAAGCTTTCTTT	CASSLEGRAHMNTEAFF
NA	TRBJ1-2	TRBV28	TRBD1	TGTGCCAGCAGCCTCACAGGGGGTATCTATGGCTACACCTTC	CASSLTGGIYGYTF
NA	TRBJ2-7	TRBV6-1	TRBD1	TGTGCCAGCAGTGACCGGGACAGGGGTCGTTACGAGCAGTACTTC	CASSDRDRGRYEQYF
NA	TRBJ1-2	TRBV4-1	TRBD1	TGCGCCAGCAGCCAAGATCAGGGGGACAGGGTAGGCTGGAGCTATGGCTACACCTTC	CASSQDQGDRVGWSYGYTF
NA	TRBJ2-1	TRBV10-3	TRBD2	TGTGCCATCAGTGACAGACGCCCCGACTTCAACCCGGGGGGGCAGTTCTTC	CAISDRRPDFNPGGQFF
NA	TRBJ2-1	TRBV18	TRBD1	TGTGCCAGCTCACCAATGGACAGGGTTGCTAACAATGAGCAGTTCTTC	CASSPMDRVANNEQFF
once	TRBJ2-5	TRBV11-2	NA	TGTGCCAGCAGTCCCTGGACCCTGGAGGAGACCCAGTACTTC	CASSPWTLEETQYF
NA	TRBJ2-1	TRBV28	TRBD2	TGTGCCAGCAGTTCCGAGACCAGCGGGAGAAACAATGAGCAGTTCTTC	CASSSETSGRNNEQFF
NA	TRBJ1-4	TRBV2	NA	TGTGCCAGCAGTGTACCCGTGGGATCTTCTTCCCCTCAAACCAGTGAAAAACTGTTTTTT	CASSVPVGSSSPQTSEKLFF
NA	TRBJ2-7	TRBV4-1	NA	TGCGCCAGCAGCCAAGAATCAGCCTTTTACGAGCAGTACTTC	CASSQESAFYEQYF